These 23 T cell receptor beta chains originate from one sample sequenced in a study of cytomegalovirus exposure and HLA in healthy donors. PCR used 60 Vbeta primers and 13 Jbeta primers. Method: immunoSEQ multiplex PCR; TCRdb's copy keeps in-frame clones and lacks some. Of under 130,000 clones listed, roughly 71% were seen once; the top ten hold about a tenth. The sequenced material came from PBMCs. The receptors shown here come from a man between 40 and 49 years old in good health and CMV-seropositive.

This chain joins TRBV19 and TRBJ2-7, with 7 bases aligning to TRBD1. The V and J ends lost 3 bases and 3 bases, in that order; junction bases with no gene match: 5. Germline V gives CDR1 LNHDA, CDR2 SQIVND (reference sequence). This CDR3 region has 14 residues. This chain's CDR3 is CASSMGQLRYEQYF. The CDR3 bases are TGTGCCAGTAGTATGGGACAGCTCCGCTACGAGCAGTACTTC.

This clone was picked up a small number of times. This sequence joins TRBV2 and TRBJ2-5; 9 bases fit TRBD1. Looked up from germline, CDR1 is SNHLY and CDR2 is FYNNEI. CDR3 length equals 17 residues. The V segment lost 2 bases and the J segment 5 bases; nucleotides outside the gene matches: 12. This chain's CDR3 is CASSEIPTGGGSETQYF. The CDR3 DNA is TGTGCCAGCAGTGAAATCCCCACAGGGGGCGGGTCGGAGACCCAGTACTTC.

V and J are TRBV4-3 and TRBJ2-1; TRBD2 matches 7 bases. Germline CDR1 and CDR2: LGHNA and YSLEER. The CDR3 spans 14 residues. V gave up 4 bases and J gave up 0 bases; unmatched junction bases: 0. CDR3 sequence (DNA): TGCGCCAGCAGCCGACTAGCCTCCTACAATGAGCAGTTCTTC. This encodes CASSRLASYNEQFF.

The J gene is TRBJ1-1, the V gene TRBV7-6; perhaps TRBD1 as D (6 bases). With 9 bases removed from V and 0 bases from J, the gap between germline ends came to 11 bases. CDR1 and CDR2 (germline): SGHVS, FNYEAQ. The CDR3 is made up of 13 amino acids. The CDR3 DNA reads TGTGCCAGTTCACAGGGAATGAACACTGAAGCTTTCTTT. Translation gives CASSQGMNTEAFF.

The rearrangement uses TRBV5-1 and TRBJ2-3, with TRBD2 as a possible D gene (6 bases). The germline V gene has CDR1 SGHRS and CDR2 YFSETQ. V lost 3 bases to trimming and J lost 2 bases, with 16 bases between them. The length of the CDR3 is 16 residues. The CDR3 protein is CASSWPEGLNTDTQYF. CDR3 coding DNA: TGCGCCAGCAGCTGGCCGGAGGGGTTAAACACAGATACGCAGTATTTT.

The gene calls are TRBV6-6 and TRBJ1-5; D may be TRBD1 (5 bases). There are 15 residues in the CDR3. Germline assignment: CDR1 MNHNY and CDR2 SVGAGI (reference sequence). Between the trimmed V and J ends, which lost 4 bases and 0 bases, there was a span of 10 bases. CDR3 sequence (DNA): TGTGCCAGCAGTTGTGCAGGGCATAGCAATCAGCCCCAGCATTTT. As protein: CASSCAGHSNQPQHF.

The V and J genes are TRBV18 and TRBJ1-1; 8 bases match TRBD1. The CDR3 length is 17 residues. Germline values: CDR1 KGHSH, CDR2 LQKENI. J was trimmed by 1 base and V by 2 bases; bases with no gene match: 9. In DNA, the CDR3 is TGTGCCAGCTCACCATCGACAGGGGTGGGTTCGAACACTGAAGCTTTCTTT. Residues: CASSPSTGVGSNTEAFF.

This chain connects TRBV5-1 to TRBJ2-1, with 13 bases identical to TRBD2. J was trimmed by 5 bases and V by 4 bases; bases with no gene match: 6. Per germline, CDR1 SGHRS and CDR2 YFSETQ. The CDR3 length is 16 residues. CDR3 in DNA: TGCGCCAGCAGCGTGACTAGCGGGAGGTCCCACAATGAGCAGTTCTTC. Its protein is CASSVTSGRSHNEQFF.

The sample holds a few counts of this clone. J is TRBJ2-1 and V is TRBV10-1, with 9 bases lining up with TRBD2. The CDR3 sequence is 15 residues long. Trimming removed 5 bases from V and 6 bases from J; junction bases left unmatched: 8. CDR1 is WNHNN and CDR2 is SYGVQD in the germline V gene (reference sequence). The CDR3 bases are TGCGCCAGCAGTAAGGCCGGGACTAGCAGCAATGAGCAGTTCTTC. This encodes CASSKAGTSSNEQFF.

This clone was observed once. The CDR3 DNA is TGTGCCAGCAGTGTCCCGGGACAGGGGGCGGGTGGCTACACCTTC. The encoded protein is CASSVPGQGAGGYTF. This sequence joins TRBV6-1 and TRBJ1-2; 12 positions agree with TRBD1. The CDR3 contains 15 residues. Trimming removed 4 bases from V and 7 bases from J; junction bases left unmatched: 7. Per the germline V gene, CDR1 is MNHNS and CDR2 is SASEGT.

In this sample, this clone turned up a few times. V and J are TRBV6-6 and TRBJ1-1, with a tentative D call TRBD1 (6 bases). CDR3 size: 12 residues. V lost 2 bases to trimming and J lost 7 bases, with 8 bases between them. Germline CDR1 reads MNHNY; CDR2 reads SVGAGI (reference sequence). The CDR3 DNA reads as TGTGCCAGCAGTTACGAAGGGGGTGAAGCTTTCTTT. Protein: CASSYEGGEAFF.

The chain links TRBV30 to TRBJ2-1; 9 bases agree with TRBD2. V shed 4 bases, J shed 9 bases, and the junction held 13 bases outside the gene matches. Germline V CDR1 and CDR2: GTSNPN, SVGIG (reference sequence). This CDR3 region has 15 residues. As DNA, the CDR3 is TGTGCCTGGACGGCGGGAGGGCCCTCGGGGGGTGAGCAGTTCTTC. Protein product: CAWTAGGPSGGEQFF. Full variable domain (missing parts from reference TRBV30 and TRBJ2-1): SQTIHQWPATLVQPVGSPLSLECTVEGTSNPNLYWYRQAAGRGLQLLFYSVGIGQISSEVPQNLSASRPQDRQFILSSKKLLLSDSGFYLCAWTAGGPSGGEQFFGPGTRLTVL.

The chain is built from TRBV9 and TRBJ2-1, with D hard to call. Germline CDR1 reads SGDLS; CDR2 reads YYNGEE. With 0 bases removed from V and 6 bases from J, the gap between germline ends came to 16 bases. The CDR3 has 16 amino acids. The chain's CDR3 is CASSVVQRSLPNEQFF. CDR3 nucleotide sequence: TGTGCCAGCAGCGTAGTGCAGCGCTCCCTCCCCAATGAGCAGTTCTTC.

J is TRBJ2-5 and V is TRBV7-2; TRBD1 matches at 8 bases. Germline V gives CDR1 SGHTA, CDR2 FQGNSA. V dropped 5 bases and J dropped 5; count of bases not matched to a gene: 10. This CDR3 has 15 amino acids. In nucleotides, the CDR3 is TGTGCCAGCAGCCCACCCTCCGGACAGGGCGAGACCCAGTACTTC. It encodes CASSPPSGQGETQYF. The variable domain in full, completed from reference TRBV7-2 and TRBJ2-5, reads GAGVSQSPSNKVTEKGKDVELRCDPISGHTALYWYRQSLGQGLEFLIYFQGNSAPDKSGLPSDRFSAERTGGSVSTLTIQRTQQEDSAVYLCASSPPSGQGETQYFGPGTRLLVL.

This chain uses TRBV19 with TRBJ1-1, with 7 bases that match TRBD1. This CDR3 is built from 13 residues. V dropped 3 bases and J dropped 3; count of bases not matched to a gene: 1. Per the germline V gene, CDR1 is LNHDA and CDR2 is SQIVND (reference sequence). For the CDR3, the DNA is TGTGCCAGTAGTATCGGACAGGACACTGAAGCTTTCTTT. Residues: CASSIGQDTEAFF. Together with reference TRBV19 and TRBJ1-1, the CDR3 gives the full variable domain: DGGITQSPKYLFRKEGQNVTLSCEQNLNHDAMYWYRQDPGQGLRLIYYSQIVNDFQKGDIAEGYSVSREKKESFPLTVTSAQKNPTAFYLCASSIGQDTEAFFGQGTRLTVV.

This rearrangement joins TRBV9 to TRBJ2-1; 9 bases fit TRBD2. The CDR3 is made up of 15 amino acids. Trimming removed 0 bases from V and 9 bases from J; junction bases left unmatched: 7. CDR1 SGDLS and CDR2 YYNGEE come from the germline V gene. The CDR3 spells CASSVDPGLAAEQFF. DNA for the CDR3: TGTGCCAGCAGCGTAGATCCGGGACTAGCCGCTGAGCAGTTCTTC.

Notes on this clone: The sample holds other DNA sequences that translate to the same CDR3. The chain recombines TRBV4-1 with TRBJ2-5; perhaps TRBD1 as D (5 bases). V lost 8 bases and J 5 bases, leaving 24 bases between the germline ends. CDR3 length equals 16 residues. CDR1 and CDR2 (germline): MGHRA, YSYEKL. The CDR3 DNA sequence: TGCGCCAGCCAAAAAGGGGCTAGTTTAACCCAGGAGACCCAGTACTTC. Translation: CASQKGASLTQETQYF.

This clone was detected a few times. This chain links TRBV2 with TRBJ2-7; possible D gene TRBD2, 5 bases. Trimming pared 6 bases from V and 4 bases from J, leaving 10 bases between. This CDR3 is 12 amino acids long. Germline V lookup: CDR1 SNHLY, CDR2 FYNNEI. Here the CDR3 reads CASRVERYEQYV. In DNA form, the CDR3 reads TGTGCCAGCAGAGTTGAGCGGTACGAGCAGTACGTC.

CDR3 loop: CATALAGDFNEQFF. DNA for the CDR3: TGTGCCACGGCACTAGCGGGAGATTTCAATGAGCAGTTCTTC. The rearrangement uses TRBV19 and TRBJ2-1, with 11 bases aligning to TRBD2. The germline gives CDR1 LNHDA, CDR2 SQIVND (reference sequence). This CDR3 has 14 residues. The V segment lost 10 bases and the J segment 6 bases; nucleotides outside the gene matches: 8.

This clone was detected only a few times. V gene TRBV15 combines with J gene TRBJ2-1; TRBD2 matches 12 bases. J gave up 3 bases and V 5 bases, and 8 bases lay outside the gene matches. This CDR3 region has 17 residues. CDR1 and CDR2 from the germline V gene are LNHNV and YYDKDF (reference sequence). CDR3 in amino acids: CATSAQTSGSLYNEQFF. The DNA for the CDR3 is TGTGCCACCAGCGCCCAGACTAGCGGGAGCCTCTACAATGAGCAGTTCTTC.

The chain joins TRBV27 to TRBJ2-5; 13 positions agree with TRBD2. After removal of 5 bases from V and 5 bases from J, the junction contained 8 bases not matched to a gene. The length of the CDR3 is 16 residues. CDR1 and CDR2 (germline): MNHEY, SMNVEV (reference sequence). This CDR3 is CASSLILAGGVETQYF. Here the CDR3 DNA reads TGTGCCAGCAGTCTCATACTAGCGGGAGGGGTGGAGACCCAGTACTTC.

This clone was counted a single time. The chain employs TRBV9 and TRBJ2-1, with 12 bases aligning to TRBD2. The CDR3 sequence is 16 residues long. V was pared by 2 bases and J by 8 bases, with 8 bases of the junction left unmatched. The germline V gene encodes CDR1 SGDLS and CDR2 YYNGEE. The CDR3 DNA reads TGTGCCAGCAGCGTGGGAGCTAGCGGGAGGGGCGATGAGCAGTTCTTC. It is translated as CASSVGASGRGDEQFF.

This clone occurred a few times. The gene calls are TRBV27 and TRBJ1-2, with D perhaps TRBD1 (5 bases). Germline values: CDR1 MNHEY, CDR2 SMNVEV (reference sequence). This CDR3 is 14 amino acids long. V was cut by 0 bases and J by 4 bases, with 9 bases left in between. The CDR3 DNA reads TGTGCCAGCAGTTTATCGGGGGGGTTCTATGGCTACACCTTC. As protein: CASSLSGGFYGYTF.